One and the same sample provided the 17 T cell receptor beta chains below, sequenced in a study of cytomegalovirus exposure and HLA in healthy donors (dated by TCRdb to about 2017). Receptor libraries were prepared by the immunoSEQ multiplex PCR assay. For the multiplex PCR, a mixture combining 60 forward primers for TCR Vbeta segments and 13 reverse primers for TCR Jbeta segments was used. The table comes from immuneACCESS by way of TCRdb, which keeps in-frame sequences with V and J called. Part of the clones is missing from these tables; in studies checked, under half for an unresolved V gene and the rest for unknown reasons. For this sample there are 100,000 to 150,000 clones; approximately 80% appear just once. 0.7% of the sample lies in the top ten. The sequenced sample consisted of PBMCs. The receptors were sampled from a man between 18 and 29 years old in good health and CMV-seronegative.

The CDR3 spells CASIRGQIYNEQFF. In nucleotides, the CDR3 is TGTGCCAGCATCCGGGGACAGATTTACAATGAGCAGTTCTTC. The chain joins TRBV7-2 to TRBJ2-1, with TRBD1 matching over 7 bases. From germline, CDR1 is SGHTA and CDR2 FQGNSA. The CDR3 covers 14 residues. V shed 7 bases, J shed 4 bases, and the junction held 7 bases outside the gene matches.

CDR3 in DNA: TGTGCCAGCAGCGTAGGCCTGATGGGGGCGGTGTCGGGCGGCTACACCTTC. This encodes CASSVGLMGAVSGGYTF. This chain connects TRBV9 to TRBJ1-2; tentatively, D is TRBD1 (6 bases). V dropped 0 bases and J dropped 8 bases, with 23 bases sitting between them. Per the germline V gene, CDR1 is SGDLS and CDR2 is YYNGEE. The CDR3 sequence is 17 residues long. Full variable domain (rest looked up from reference TRBV9 and TRBJ1-2): DSGVTQTPKHLITATGQRVTLRCSPRSGDLSVYWYQQSLDQGLQFLIQYYNGEERAKGNILERFSAQQFPDLHSELNLSSLELGDSALYFCASSVGLMGAVSGGYTFGSGTRLTVV.

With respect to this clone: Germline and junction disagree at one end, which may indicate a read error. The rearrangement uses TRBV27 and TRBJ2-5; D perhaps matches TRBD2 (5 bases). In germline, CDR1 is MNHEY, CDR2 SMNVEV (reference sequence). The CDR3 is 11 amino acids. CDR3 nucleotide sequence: TGTGCCAGCAGTCATGCGGGTTTCGAGAACTTC. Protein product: CASSHAGFENF.

CDR3 bases: TGTGCCAGCTCACCTCAGGTCAGCTCCTACGAGCAGTACTTC. Translation gives CASSPQVSSYEQYF. The V and J genes are TRBV18 and TRBJ2-7; D is ambiguous. The V end lost 3 bases, the J end lost 0 bases, and 9 bases lay between the germline ends. CDR1 is KGHSH and CDR2 is LQKENI in the germline V gene. This CDR3 region has 14 residues.

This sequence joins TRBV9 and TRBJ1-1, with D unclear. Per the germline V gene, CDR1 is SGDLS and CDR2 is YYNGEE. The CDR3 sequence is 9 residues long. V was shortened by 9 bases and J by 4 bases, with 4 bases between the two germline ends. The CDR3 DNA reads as TGTGCCACTTGCACTGAAGCTTTCTTT. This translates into CATCTEAFF.

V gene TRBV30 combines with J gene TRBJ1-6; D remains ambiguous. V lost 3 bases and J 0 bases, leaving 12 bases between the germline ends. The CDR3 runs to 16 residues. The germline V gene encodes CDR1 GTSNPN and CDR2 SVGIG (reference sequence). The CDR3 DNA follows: TGTGCCTGGAGCTTTGTTACAGTCTCCTATAATTCACCCCTCCACTTT. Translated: CAWSFVTVSYNSPLHF.

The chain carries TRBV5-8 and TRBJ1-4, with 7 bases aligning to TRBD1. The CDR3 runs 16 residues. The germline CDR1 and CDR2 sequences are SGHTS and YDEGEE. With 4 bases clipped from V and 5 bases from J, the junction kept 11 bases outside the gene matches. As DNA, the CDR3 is TGTGCCAGCAGCACCGACAGGGTCCGTCCCAATGAAAAACTGTTTTTT. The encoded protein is CASSTDRVRPNEKLFF.

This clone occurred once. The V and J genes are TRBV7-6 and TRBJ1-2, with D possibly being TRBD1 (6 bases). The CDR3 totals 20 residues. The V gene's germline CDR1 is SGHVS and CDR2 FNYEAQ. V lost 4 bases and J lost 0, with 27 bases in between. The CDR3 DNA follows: TGTGCCAGCAGCTCCTCAAAGCTTCTCGGGACATCTCCTACTAACTATGGCTACACCTTC. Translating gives CASSSSKLLGTSPTNYGYTF.

This CDR3 reads CASSQTSGLETQYF. The CDR3 DNA follows: TGTGCCAGCAGCCAGACTAGCGGTTTAGAGACCCAGTACTTC. The chain has TRBV7-6 and TRBJ2-5, with 9 nucleotides matching TRBD2. CDR3 size: 14 residues. The V and J ends lost 5 bases and 4 bases, in that order; junction bases with no gene match: 5. Germline assignment: CDR1 SGHVS and CDR2 FNYEAQ.

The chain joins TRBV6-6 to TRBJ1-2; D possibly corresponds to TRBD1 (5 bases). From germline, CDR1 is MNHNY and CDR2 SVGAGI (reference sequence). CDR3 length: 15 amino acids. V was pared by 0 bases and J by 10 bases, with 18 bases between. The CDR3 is CASSYSQGTTLSYTF. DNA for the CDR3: TGTGCCAGCAGTTACTCGCAGGGCACAACCCTATCCTACACCTTC.

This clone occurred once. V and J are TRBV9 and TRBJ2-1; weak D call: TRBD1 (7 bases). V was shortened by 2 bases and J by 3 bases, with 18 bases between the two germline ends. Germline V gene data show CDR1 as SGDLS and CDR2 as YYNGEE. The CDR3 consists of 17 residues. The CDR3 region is CASSVGGGTAIYNEQFF. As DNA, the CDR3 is TGTGCCAGCAGCGTCGGTGGAGGGACAGCGATCTACAATGAGCAGTTCTTC.

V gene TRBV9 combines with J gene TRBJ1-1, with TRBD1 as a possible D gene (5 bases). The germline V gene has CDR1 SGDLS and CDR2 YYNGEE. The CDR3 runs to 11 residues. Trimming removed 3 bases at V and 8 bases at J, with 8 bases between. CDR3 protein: CASSANREAFF. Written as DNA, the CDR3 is TGTGCCAGCAGCGCGAACAGGGAAGCTTTCTTT.

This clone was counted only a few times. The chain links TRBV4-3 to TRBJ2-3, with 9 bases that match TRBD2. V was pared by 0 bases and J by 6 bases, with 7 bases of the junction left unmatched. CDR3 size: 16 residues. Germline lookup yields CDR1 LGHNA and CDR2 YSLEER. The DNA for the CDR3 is TGCGCCAGCAGCCAAGATCGAGGCGGGGGGGCGGATACGCAGTATTTT. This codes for CASSQDRGGGADTQYF.

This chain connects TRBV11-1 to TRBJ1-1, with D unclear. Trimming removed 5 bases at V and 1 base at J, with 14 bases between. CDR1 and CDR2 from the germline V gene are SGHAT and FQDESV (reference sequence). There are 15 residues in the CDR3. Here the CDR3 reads CASSPPGGRNTEAFF. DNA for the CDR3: TGTGCCAGCAGCCCCCCGGGCGGGAGGAACACTGAAGCTTTCTTT. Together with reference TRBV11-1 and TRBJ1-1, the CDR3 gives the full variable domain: EAEVAQSPRYKITEKSQAVAFWCDPISGHATLYWYRQILGQGPELLVQFQDESVVDDSQLPKDRFSAERLKGVDSTLKIQPAELGDSAMYLCASSPPGGRNTEAFFGQGTRLTVV.

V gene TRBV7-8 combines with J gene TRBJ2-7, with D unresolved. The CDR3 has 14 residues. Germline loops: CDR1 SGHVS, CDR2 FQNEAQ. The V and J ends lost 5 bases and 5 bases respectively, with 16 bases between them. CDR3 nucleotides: TGTGCCAGCAGCCCGACACCCCGGCCTCACGAGCAGTACTTC. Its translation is CASSPTPRPHEQYF.

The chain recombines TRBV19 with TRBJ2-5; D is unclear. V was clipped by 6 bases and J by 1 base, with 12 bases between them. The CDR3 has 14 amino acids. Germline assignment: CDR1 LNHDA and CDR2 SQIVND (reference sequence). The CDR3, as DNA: TGTGCCAGTAGACGCCCCGGCGGCCAAGAGACCCAGTACTTC. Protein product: CASRRPGGQETQYF.

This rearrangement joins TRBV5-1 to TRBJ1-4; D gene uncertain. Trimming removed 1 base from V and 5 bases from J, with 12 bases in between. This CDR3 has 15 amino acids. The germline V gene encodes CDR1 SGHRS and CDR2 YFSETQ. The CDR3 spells CASSLWRAENEKLFF. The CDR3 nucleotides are TGCGCCAGCAGCTTGTGGAGGGCAGAAAATGAAAAACTGTTTTTT.